This T cell receptor beta chain was identified in a study of shared clonotypes between healthy human individuals (dated by TCRdb to 2018 to 2020). About the investigation overall: A few men and two women, aged 18 to 49 years, made up the cohort. The study deeply sequenced blood TCR repertoires of about five healthy adults to estimate repertoire size and the extent of clonotype sharing between individuals. Between about 0.8 and 9 billion PBMCs per donor were obtained by leukapheresis. Different laboratories and diverse techniques were used to prepare libraries and sequence TCR repertoires, to increase sequencing depth and limit assay-specific biases. For each donor, CD4 naive and CD4 memory were each run on three plates, CD8 naive on two plates, and CD8 memory on one plate. What the study reported, not specific to this receptor: Sampling was restricted to blood, and TCR repertoires in tissue are likely to differ from TCR repertoires in blood. Larger estimated clonotype richness was generally found for naive subsets than for memory subsets. Based on pairwise subsampling, the degree of clonotype sharing among donors was expected to be affected by sequencing depth. The small number of donors limited the genetic and exposure-history diversity represented. Compared with non-shared clonotypes, clonotypes shared by all four sorted-subset donors had higher generation probabilities. About 5% of naive CD4, 3.5% of naive CD8, roughly 2.4% of memory CD4, and about 0.4% of memory CD8 clonotypes were shared across a few donors. Rarefaction of sorted-subset datasets indicated incomplete sequencing despite the large sequencing depth.

The junction shows trimming of 0 bases on V and 5 bases on J, plus 4 bases between the germline ends. Sequences PRHDT (CDR1) and FYEKMQ (CDR2) are obtained from the germline V gene (reference sequence). From the cysteine up to the phenylalanine, the CDR3 has a length of 12 residues. The retained sequence is limited to the CDR3, 36 bases, with the frame set at the first base. CD8 naive samples were obtained by positive selection for CCR7 among CD45RO-negative cells, yielding a CD45RA+CCR7+ population from which TemRA cells were excluded. The donors were healthy, HIV-negative adults with no recently reported acute infections or vaccinations. Every donor was a Caucasian adult living in Nashville, Tennessee, USA. After blood collection by leukapheresis, PBMCs were isolated using Ficoll-Histopaque density gradient centrifugation and then cryopreserved in the vapor phase of liquid nitrogen. Analytical flow cytometry was used to check the purity and quantity of every magnetically sorted T cell population. From each sorted fraction, genomic DNA was isolated and quantified by UV absorbance on a Nanodrop 2000c.

With respect to this clone: The target of this receptor is not known. A much larger clone is a single base away; this may be a read error.

TCR CDR3 regions were amplified from genomic DNA by multiplex PCR using the deep immunoSEQ assay. Genomic DNA extracted from each cell subset was distributed evenly over all wells of several immunoSEQ 96-well plates, and each plate served as one replicate. For sorted subsets, 150 to 250 ng genomic DNA, equal to tens of thousands of T cell genomes, was loaded into each replicate PCR. The purified libraries were quantified using a Qubit 3.0 fluorometer, sized with a Bioanalyzer 2100, and then quantified again using the KAPA Library Quantification kit. Every immunoSEQ 96-well plate was sequenced on a dedicated single-read 150-cycle Illumina NextSeq 550 flow cell. The authors processed their data as follows. Because only junctional sequences without quality scores were contained in the immunoSEQ output, filtering matching that applied to full-length reads could not be performed. To assign V/J genes and CDR3, sequences were annotated using PyIR, a Python wrapper for IgBLAST v1.9, with IMGT germline references. Reads were filtered out if the reads had weak V/J assignments (E-value above 1e-6), no CDR3, stop codons, out-of-frame junctions, or ambiguous translated residues. A V3J clonotype was defined by an identical inferred V gene, J gene, and CDR3 amino acid sequence. The percentage overlap between two repertoires was calculated by dividing the number of shared unique clonotypes by the size of the smaller repertoire. RTK rarefaction, the Chao1 estimator, and Recon v2.1 estimates of unobserved clonotypes were used to assess repertoire richness. Generation probabilities were computed with OLGA for all TCRbeta clonotypes obtained by the gDNA method from a few donors. TCRdb obtained this table from immuneACCESS and retained in-frame rearrangements with V and J assigned. These tables miss some clones; where compared with another copy, unresolved V genes account for less than half of the shortfall, and the remainder is unexplained. V, J and clone size reflect that table, while D and trimming were determined from the DNA. Recorded for this sample are approximately 1.9 million clones; just over 90% of them occurred a single time. The ten top clones hold about 1.7% of the sample.

The V gene is TRBV13 and the J gene is TRBJ1-1, with no confident D gene call. The receptor was derived from a man in his late teens or twenties in good health. Some clones in this sample may be carry-over from other donors' samples. Specimen: naive CD8+ T cells from PBMCs. This sample's cell subset or site label indicates: CD45RA+CCR7+. The sequenced DNA: TGTGCCAGCAGCTTAGGGAAGACTGAAGCTTTCTTT. Its product reads: CASSLGKTEAFF.